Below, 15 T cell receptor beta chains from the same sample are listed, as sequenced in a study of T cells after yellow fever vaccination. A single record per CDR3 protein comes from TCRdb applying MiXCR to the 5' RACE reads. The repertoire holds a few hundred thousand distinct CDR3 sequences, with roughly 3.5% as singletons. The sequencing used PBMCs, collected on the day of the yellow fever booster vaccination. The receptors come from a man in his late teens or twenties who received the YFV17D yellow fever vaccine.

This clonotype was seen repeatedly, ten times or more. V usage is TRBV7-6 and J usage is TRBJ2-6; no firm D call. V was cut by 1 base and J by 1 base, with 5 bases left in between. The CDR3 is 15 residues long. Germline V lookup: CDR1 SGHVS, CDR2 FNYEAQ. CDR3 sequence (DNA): TGTGCCAGCAGCTTAGTGGGATCTGGGGCCAACGTCCTGACTTTC. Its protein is CASSLVGSGANVLTF.

The CDR3 is CASSFTTGVGANVLTF. For the CDR3, the DNA is TGTGCCAGCAGCTTTACGACAGGGGTTGGGGCCAACGTCCTGACTTTC. The genes are TRBV7-2 and TRBJ2-6; 8 bases match TRBD1. With 3 bases clipped from V and 3 bases from J, the junction kept 4 bases outside the gene matches. The CDR3 contains 16 residues. Germline V gives CDR1 SGHTA, CDR2 FQGNSA. Supplemented by reference TRBV7-2 and TRBJ2-6, the full variable domain reads GAGVSQSPSNKVTEKGKDVELRCDPISGHTALYWYRQSLGQGLEFLIYFQGNSAPDKSGLPSDRFSAERTGGSVSTLTIQRTQQEDSAVYLCASSFTTGVGANVLTFGAGSRLTVL.

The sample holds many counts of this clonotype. This CDR3 is CASSLRDRGLLEQYF. The CDR3 DNA is TGTGCCAGCAGCTTGCGGGACAGGGGGCTTTTAGAGCAGTACTTC. The chain recombines TRBV7-9 with TRBJ2-7; 12 bases are shared with TRBD1. V lost 3 bases, J lost 7 bases, and 7 bases stayed unmatched. The V gene's germline CDR1 is SEHNR and CDR2 FQNEAQ (reference sequence). The CDR3 has 15 residues.

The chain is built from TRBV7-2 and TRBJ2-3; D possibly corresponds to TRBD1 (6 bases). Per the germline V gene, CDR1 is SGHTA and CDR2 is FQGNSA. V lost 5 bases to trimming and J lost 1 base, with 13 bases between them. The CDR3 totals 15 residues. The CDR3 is CASSRTGHGTDTQYF. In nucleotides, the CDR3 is TGTGCCAGCAGCAGAACGGGACACGGCACAGATACGCAGTATTTT.

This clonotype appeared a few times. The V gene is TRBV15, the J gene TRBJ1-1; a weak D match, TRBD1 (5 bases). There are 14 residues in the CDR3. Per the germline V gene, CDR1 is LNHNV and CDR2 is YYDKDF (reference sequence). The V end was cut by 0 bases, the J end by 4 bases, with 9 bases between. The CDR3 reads CATSRDRGSTEAFF. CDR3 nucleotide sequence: TGTGCCACCAGCAGAGATCGGGGGAGCACTGAAGCTTTCTTT.

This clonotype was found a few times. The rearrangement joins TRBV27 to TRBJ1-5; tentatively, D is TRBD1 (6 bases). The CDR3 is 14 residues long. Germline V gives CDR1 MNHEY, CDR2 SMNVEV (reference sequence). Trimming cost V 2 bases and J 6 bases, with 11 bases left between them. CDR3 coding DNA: TGTGCCAGCAGTTTAATGGGGGCTGGTCAGCCCCAGCATTTT. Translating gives CASSLMGAGQPQHF.

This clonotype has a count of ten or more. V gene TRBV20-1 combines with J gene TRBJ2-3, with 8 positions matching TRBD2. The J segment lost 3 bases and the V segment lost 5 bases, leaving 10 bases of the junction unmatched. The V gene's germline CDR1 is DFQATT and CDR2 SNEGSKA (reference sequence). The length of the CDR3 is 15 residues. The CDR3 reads CSAVPGTRGTDTQYF. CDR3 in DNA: TGCAGTGCTGTCCCCGGGACTAGGGGAACAGATACGCAGTATTTT.

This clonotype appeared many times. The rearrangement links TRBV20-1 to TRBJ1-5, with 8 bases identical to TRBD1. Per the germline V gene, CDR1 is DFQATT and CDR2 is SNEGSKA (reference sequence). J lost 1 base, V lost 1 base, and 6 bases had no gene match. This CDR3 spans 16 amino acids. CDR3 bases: TGCAGTGCTAGAGTCAGGGGGCGCGGCAGCAATCAGCCCCAGCATTTT. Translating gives CSARVRGRGSNQPQHF.

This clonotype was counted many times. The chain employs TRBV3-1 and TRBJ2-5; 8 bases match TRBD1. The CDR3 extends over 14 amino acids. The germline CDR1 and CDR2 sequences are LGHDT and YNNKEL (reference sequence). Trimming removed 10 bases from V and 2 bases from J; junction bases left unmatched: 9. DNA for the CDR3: TGTGCCACAGCGGACAGGGTGTCTCAAGAGACCCAGTACTTC. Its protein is CATADRVSQETQYF.

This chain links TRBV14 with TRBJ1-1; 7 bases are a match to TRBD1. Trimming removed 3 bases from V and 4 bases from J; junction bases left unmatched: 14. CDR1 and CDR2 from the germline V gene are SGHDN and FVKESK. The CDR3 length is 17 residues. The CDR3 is CASSHATRTGSSTEAFF. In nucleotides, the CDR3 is TGTGCCAGCAGCCATGCAACCCGGACAGGCTCGAGCACTGAAGCTTTCTTT.

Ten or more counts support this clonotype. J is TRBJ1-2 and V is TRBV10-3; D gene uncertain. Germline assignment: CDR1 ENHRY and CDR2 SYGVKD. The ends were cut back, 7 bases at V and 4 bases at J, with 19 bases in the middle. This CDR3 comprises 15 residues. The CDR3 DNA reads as TGTGCCATCAACCCGGTCTCCGACCCTGTCTATGGCTACACCTTC. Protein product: CAINPVSDPVYGYTF.

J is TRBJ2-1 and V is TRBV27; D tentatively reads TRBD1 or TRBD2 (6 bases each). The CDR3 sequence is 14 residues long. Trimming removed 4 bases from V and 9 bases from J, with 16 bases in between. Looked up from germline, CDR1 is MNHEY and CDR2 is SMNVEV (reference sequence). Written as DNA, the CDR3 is TGTGCCAGCAGTTCGAGGGGGGCGTACGTTGAGCAGTTCTTC. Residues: CASSSRGAYVEQFF.

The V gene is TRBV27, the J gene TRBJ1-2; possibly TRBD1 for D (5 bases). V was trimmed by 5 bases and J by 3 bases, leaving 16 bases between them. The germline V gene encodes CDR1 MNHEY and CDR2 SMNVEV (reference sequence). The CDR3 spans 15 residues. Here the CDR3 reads CASSRRGGGDYGYTF. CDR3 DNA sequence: TGTGCCAGCAGTCGGCGGGGCGGCGGGGACTATGGCTACACCTTC.

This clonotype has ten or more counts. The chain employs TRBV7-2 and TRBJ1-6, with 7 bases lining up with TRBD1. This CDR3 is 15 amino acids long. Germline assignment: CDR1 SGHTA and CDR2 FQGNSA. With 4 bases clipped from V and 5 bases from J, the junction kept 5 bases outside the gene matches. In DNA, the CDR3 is TGTGCCAGCAGCTCACAGGGGAGCCATAATTCACCCCTCCACTTT. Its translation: CASSSQGSHNSPLHF.

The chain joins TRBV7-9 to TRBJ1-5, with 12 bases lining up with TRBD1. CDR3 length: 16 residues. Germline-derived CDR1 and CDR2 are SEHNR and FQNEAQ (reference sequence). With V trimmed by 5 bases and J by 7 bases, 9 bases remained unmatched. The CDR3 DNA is TGTGCCAGCAGCCCGCCGGGGACAGGGGGCGGCCAGCCCCAGCATTTT. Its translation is CASSPPGTGGGQPQHF.